This is a list of T cell receptor beta chains from one sample in a study of blood T cell repertoires in COVID-19. The repertoire was sequenced with immunoSEQ multiplex PCR; TCRdb's copy has only in-frame clones and lacks some. The profile covers fewer than 150,000 clones, with around 86% appearing a single time and around 19% taken by the ten largest. The sample taken for sequencing was peripheral blood. These receptors were taken from a woman aged 45-65 years who had recovered from COVID-19. CDR3s include the opening cysteine and the closing phenylalanine or tryptophan. D genes are given only for firm matches. Expanded clones are given a class, and other clones once, few, many or no size at all.

V	J	size	D	DNA	CDR3
TRBV10-1	TRBJ1-1	once	.	TGCGCCAGCAGTGAGTCGGGCCGGGGGAACACTGAAGCTTTCTTT	CASSESGRGNTEAFF
TRBV2	TRBJ2-3	.	.	TGTGCCAGCAACCCTCGGCGCGGGAGCACAGATACGCAGTATTTT	CASNPRRGSTDTQYF
TRBV28	TRBJ1-1	.	.	TGTGCCAGCAGTATCCCAGGGGTCTACACTGAAGCTTTCTTT	CASSIPGVYTEAFF
TRBV6-6	TRBJ2-7	.	TRBD2	TGTGCCAGCAGTCCCCAGAGAACTAGCGGGAGATCCTACGAGCAGTACTTC	CASSPQRTSGRSYEQYF
TRBV5-1	TRBJ2-7	.	TRBD1	TGCGCCAGCAGCTTATTTGGGACAGCGCGCTCCTACGAGCAGTACTTC	CASSLFGTARSYEQYF
TRBV12-3/TRBV12-4	TRBJ1-2	.	.	TGTGCCAGCAGTTTGGGGGCCGGCTACACCTTC	CASSLGAGYTF
TRBV18	TRBJ2-1	.	TRBD2	TGTGCCAGCTCACCTCCAGGACTAGCGGAATACAATGAGCAGTTCTTC	CASSPPGLAEYNEQFF
TRBV6-5	TRBJ1-1	.	.	TGTGCCAGCAGTTCCCCACACGCACAAGCGACGGAAGCTTTCTTT	CASSSPHAQATEAFF
TRBV29-1	TRBJ2-3	.	.	TGCAGCGTTGAAGGTCGGAGGACAGATACGCAGTATTTT	CSVEGRRTDTQYF
TRBV27	TRBJ2-1	few	TRBD1	TGTGCCAGCAGTCTTAGGACAGGGTCAAATGAGCAGTTCTTC	CASSLRTGSNEQFF
TRBV13	TRBJ2-6	many	.	TGTGCCAGCGGCCGGGGATCTGGGGCCAACGTCCTGACTTTC	CASGRGSGANVLTF
TRBV6-5	TRBJ1-6	.	.	TGTGCCAGCACCCAGGGTGGTAATTCACCCCTCCACTTT	CASTQGGNSPLHF
TRBV9	TRBJ2-1	.	TRBD2	TGTGCCAGCAGCGTTACGACTAGCGGGAGCGGCAATGAGCAGTTCTTC	CASSVTTSGSGNEQFF
TRBV5-1	TRBJ1-3	.	TRBD1	TGCGCCAGCAGCTTGGGCGGGACAGGGGACGGAAACACCATATATTTT	CASSLGGTGDGNTIYF
TRBV4-1	TRBJ1-2	.	.	TGCGCCAGCAGACTGGACAAGGGCTATGGCTACACCTTC	CASRLDKGYGYTF
TRBV4-2	TRBJ2-7	.	TRBD2	TGTGCCAGCAGCCAAAAAGTCAGCGGGAGGGCCGACGAGCAGTACTTC	CASSQKVSGRADEQYF
TRBV4-1	TRBJ1-1	.	.	TGCGCCAGCAGCCAAGTGAACGGTGAAGCTTTCTTT	CASSQVNGEAFF
TRBV9	TRBJ2-5	many	TRBD2	TGTGCCAGCAGCGCCCGACGGGGGGGCCCGCTCCAAGAGACCCAGTACTTC	CASSARRGGPLQETQYF
TRBV9	TRBJ1-2	.	.	TGTGCCAGCAGCGTAGGTGGGGGAACAGGGACCTATGGCTACACCTTC	CASSVGGGTGTYGYTF
TRBV29-1	TRBJ1-2	.	TRBD1	TGCAGCGTTGAAGGACAGGGTGCAGGGGGGATCTATGGCTACACCTTC	CSVEGQGAGGIYGYTF
TRBV6-5	TRBJ1-5	.	TRBD1	TGTGCCAGCTTTGGGGACAGAACGTTTCAGCCCCAGCATTTT	CASFGDRTFQPQHF
TRBV6-2/TRBV6-3	TRBJ2-1	.	TRBD1	TGTGCCAGCAGTTCCCCGGGACAGGGCTCCTACAATGAGCAGTTCTTC	CASSSPGQGSYNEQFF
TRBV18	TRBJ1-2	.	.	TGTGCCAGCTCACCACGGCAGGGTGAGGATGGCTACACCTTC	CASSPRQGEDGYTF
TRBV5-1	TRBJ2-7	.	TRBD2	TGCGCCAGCAGCGGGGTATCGGGGGGTGACTACGAGCAGTACTTC	CASSGVSGGDYEQYF
TRBV7-9	TRBJ1-2	.	.	TGTGCCAGCAGCTTAGGACGGACTGACTACACCTTC	CASSLGRTDYTF
TRBV4-1	TRBJ1-2	.	TRBD1	TGCGCCAGCAGCCTCCTACCGGGACAGGACTATGGCTACACCTTC	CASSLLPGQDYGYTF
TRBV2	TRBJ2-3	.	TRBD2	TGTGCCAGCAGTGGGACAGCGGGGGGGCTGACAGATACGCAGTATTTT	CASSGTAGGLTDTQYF
TRBV5-1	TRBJ2-7	.	.	TGCGCCAGCAGCTTGGAGGGGCAGGGCCTAATCGAGCAGTACTTC	CASSLEGQGLIEQYF
TRBV9	TRBJ2-7	.	.	TGTGCCAGCAGCGTAACCGGGACAACCTACGAGCAGTACTTC	CASSVTGTTYEQYF
TRBV6-6	TRBJ2-5	.	.	TGTGCCAGCAGTTACTCGGGGGGGCGGGAGACCCAGTACTTC	CASSYSGGRETQYF
TRBV7-8	TRBJ2-7	few	TRBD1	TGTGCCAGCAGCTTTCGACAGGGAAGGCACGAGCAGTACTTC	CASSFRQGRHEQYF
TRBV7-3	TRBJ2-1	.	TRBD2	TGTGCCAGCAGCTTCGTGGGAGGGGTGGGCAATGAGCAGTTCTTC	CASSFVGGVGNEQFF
TRBV20-1	TRBJ2-7	.	.	TGCAGTGCTAGTAGAGGAGTCTCCTACGAGCAGTACTTC	CSASRGVSYEQYF
TRBV7-9	TRBJ1-6	.	.	TGTGCCGTACAGACGGGGAACTCACCCCTCCACTTT	CAVQTGNSPLHF
TRBV3-1/TRBV3-2	TRBJ1-1	.	TRBD1	TGTGCCAGCAGTTCCGGGACAGGGTACATGAACACTGAAGCTTTCTTT	CASSSGTGYMNTEAFF
TRBV2	TRBJ2-4	.	.	TGTGCCAGCAGTGGGAAGCGGGCCTCGGCCAAAAACATTCAGTACTTC	CASSGKRASAKNIQYF
TRBV4-2	TRBJ2-1	.	.	TGTGCCAGCAGCCAGTTTAGGGGCCCCTGGGACAATGAGCAGTTCTTC	CASSQFRGPWDNEQFF
TRBV30	TRBJ1-1	once	.	TGTGCCTGGATGATGCAGGGCCTTATGAACACTGAAGCTTTCTTT	CAWMMQGLMNTEAFF
TRBV5-6	TRBJ2-7	.	TRBD1	TGTGCCAGCAGCTCAACTGGGACAGAAGGCTCCTACGAGCAGTACTTC	CASSSTGTEGSYEQYF
TRBV30	TRBJ2-4	once	.	TGTGCCTGGAGTGTGGCCGGGGGTCAAAACATTCAGTACTTC	CAWSVAGGQNIQYF
TRBV24-1	TRBJ1-1	.	.	TGTGCCACCAGTGAGATAAGGCGGGGGCGCCTTGGGGTTTTTGAGGGGGGTTTCTTT	CATSEIRRGRLGVFEGGFF
TRBV11-3	TRBJ2-7	.	TRBD2	TGTGCCAGCAGCTTCAAGCGGGAGGCCTCCTACGAGCAGTACTTC	CASSFKREASYEQYF
TRBV27	TRBJ2-1	.	.	TGTGCCAGCAGTCCGACCACGGGTCGCTACAATGAGCAGTTCTTC	CASSPTTGRYNEQFF
TRBV14	TRBJ1-2	.	.	TGTGCCAGCAGGCTCAGGGATAGGGATGGCTACACCTTC	CASRLRDRDGYTF
TRBV7-2	TRBJ2-5	.	TRBD2	TGTGCCAGCAGCCCAGGACTAGCGGGAGCTCGGGAGACCCAGTACTTC	CASSPGLAGARETQYF
TRBV5-1	TRBJ2-3	.	.	TGCGCCAGCAGCTTGGCCCCCCAAGATACGCAGTATTTT	CASSLAPQDTQYF
TRBV18	TRBJ1-6	.	.	TGTGCCAGCTCACCAATGAGGGGAGGTAATTCACCCCTCCACTTT	CASSPMRGGNSPLHF
TRBV3-1/TRBV3-2	TRBJ2-3	.	TRBD1	TGTGCCAGCAGCCGACAGGGGGCGGGAGATACGCAGTATTTT	CASSRQGAGDTQYF
TRBV19	TRBJ1-6	.	.	TGTGCCAGTAGTATATACGCAGGGGAATCACCCCTCCACTTT	CASSIYAGESPLHF
TRBV10-3	TRBJ2-3	.	TRBD2	TGTGCCATCAGACGGAAACTAGCGGTCACAGATACGCAGTATTTT	CAIRRKLAVTDTQYF
TRBV7-3	TRBJ2-1	.	TRBD2	TGTGCCAGCAGCTTAGGGCGGGAGCCTCACAATGAGCAGTTCTTC	CASSLGREPHNEQFF
TRBV5-1	TRBJ2-3	.	TRBD2	TGCGCCAGCAGCTTGTCGGTAGCGGGGGGTGGAGATACGCAGTATTTT	CASSLSVAGGGDTQYF